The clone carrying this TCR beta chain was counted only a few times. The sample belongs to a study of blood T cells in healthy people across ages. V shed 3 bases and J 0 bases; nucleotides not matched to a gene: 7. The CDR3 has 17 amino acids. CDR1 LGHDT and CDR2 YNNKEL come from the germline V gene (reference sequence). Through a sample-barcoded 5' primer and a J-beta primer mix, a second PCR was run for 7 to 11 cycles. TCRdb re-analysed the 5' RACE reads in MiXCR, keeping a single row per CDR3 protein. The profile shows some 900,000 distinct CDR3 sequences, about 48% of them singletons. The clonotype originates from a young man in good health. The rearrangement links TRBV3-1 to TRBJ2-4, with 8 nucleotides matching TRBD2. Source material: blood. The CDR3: CASSHSRGGLAKNIQYF. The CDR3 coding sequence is TGTGCCAGCAGCCACTCTCGGGGGGGCCTAGCCAAAAACATTCAGTACTTC.